The 5 T cell receptor beta chains in this list originate from one sample, sequenced in a study of T cell changes during pregnancy in multiple sclerosis. This table comes from immunoSEQ multiplex PCR, and its TCRdb copy is limited to in-frame clones, with some not included. The sample holds approximately 89,000 clones, around 93% seen once. The specimen comprised peripheral blood, sampled in the third trimester of pregnancy. The receptor set was obtained from a female donor with multiple sclerosis, enrolled in a pregnancy study.

The chain links TRBV7-2 to TRBJ2-4; TRBD1 might be the D (5 bases). Per germline, CDR1 SGHTA and CDR2 FQGNSA. V lost 5 bases and J lost 0, with 17 bases in between. There are 17 residues in the CDR3. The CDR3 region is CASSLLTLTGAKNIQYF. The CDR3 DNA reads as TGTGCCAGCAGCCTCCTTACGCTAACAGGAGCCAAAAACATTCAGTACTTC.

The chain links TRBV14 to TRBJ2-6, with D maybe TRBD1 (5 bases). The germline gives CDR1 SGHDN, CDR2 FVKESK. V lost 3 bases, J lost 0 bases, and 18 bases lay in between. The CDR3 totals 19 residues. The CDR3 DNA reads TGTGCCAGCAGCCAGCTGGAAGGGGTCCTCACCTCTGGGGCCAACGTCCTGACTTTC. This sequence encodes CASSQLEGVLTSGANVLTF.

In its sample, this clone was seen once. The rearrangement uses TRBV5-1 and TRBJ2-7; D might be TRBD1 (5 bases). Trimming stripped 3 bases from V and 3 bases from J, with 16 bases between. Germline lookup yields CDR1 SGHRS and CDR2 YFSETQ. The CDR3 loop spans 15 amino acids. The CDR3 DNA reads TGCGCCAGCAGCTCGCTGGGTGGGGCCGACTACGAGCAGTACTTC. It codes for CASSSLGGADYEQYF.

V and J are TRBV11-2 and TRBJ2-2, with 7 bases fitting TRBD2. The V gene's germline CDR1 is SGHAT and CDR2 FQNNGV. After removal of 5 bases from V and 6 bases from J, the junction contained 3 bases not matched to a gene. The CDR3 consists of 13 residues. Here the CDR3 reads CASSTRGAGELFF. The CDR3 DNA is TGTGCCAGCAGCACACGGGGGGCCGGGGAGCTGTTTTTT.

This sequence joins TRBV9 and TRBJ2-7, with 11 bases fitting TRBD2. V was pared by 2 bases and J by 3 bases, with 4 bases of the junction left unmatched. The CDR3 runs 15 residues. Looked up from germline, CDR1 is SGDLS and CDR2 is YYNGEE. CDR3 coding DNA: TGTGCCAGCAGCGTCTTAGCGGGAGGGAGCTACGAGCAGTACTTC. It yields the protein CASSVLAGGSYEQYF. Combining the CDR3 with reference TRBV9 and TRBJ2-7 gives the whole variable domain DSGVTQTPKHLITATGQRVTLRCSPRSGDLSVYWYQQSLDQGLQFLIQYYNGEERAKGNILERFSAQQFPDLHSELNLSSLELGDSALYFCASSVLAGGSYEQYFGPGTRLTVT.